This T cell receptor beta chain originates from a study of cytomegalovirus exposure and HLA in healthy donors. 13 Jbeta primers and 60 Vbeta primers were used for the PCR. The data were produced by immunoSEQ multiplex PCR, yet TCRdb's version contains in-frame clones alone and is incomplete. This repertoire includes 200,000 or so clones. CDR1 and CDR2 from the germline V gene are LNHDA and SQIVND (reference sequence). V was cut by 1 base and J by 6 bases, with 10 bases left in between. The CDR3 length is 13 residues. The source of this sequence is a boy aged 5-17 years in good health and CMV-seronegative. The chain joins TRBV19 to TRBJ2-7; a weak D match, TRBD2 (5 bases). The sample taken for sequencing was PBMCs. CDR3 protein: CASSIGTRAEQYF. CDR3 DNA: TGTGCCAGTAGTATAGGGACTCGAGCCGAGCAGTACTTC.